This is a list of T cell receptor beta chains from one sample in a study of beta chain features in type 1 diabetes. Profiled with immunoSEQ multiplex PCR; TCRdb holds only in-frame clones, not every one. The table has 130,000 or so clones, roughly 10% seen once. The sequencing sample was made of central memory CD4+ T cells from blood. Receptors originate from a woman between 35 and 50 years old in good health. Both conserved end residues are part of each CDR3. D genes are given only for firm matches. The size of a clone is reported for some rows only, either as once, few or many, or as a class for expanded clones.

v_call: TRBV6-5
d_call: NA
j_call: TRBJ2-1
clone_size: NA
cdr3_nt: TGTGCCAGCAGCTCAGGGACTGGTAATGAGCAGTTCTTC
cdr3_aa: CASSSGTGNEQFF

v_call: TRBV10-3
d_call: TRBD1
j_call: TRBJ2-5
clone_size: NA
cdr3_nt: TGTGCCATCAGTGACGGGACAGCCCAAGAGACCCAGTACTTC
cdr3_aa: CAISDGTAQETQYF

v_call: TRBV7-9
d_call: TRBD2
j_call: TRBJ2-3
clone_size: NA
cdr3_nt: TGTGCCAGCAGCTCGGGAGCTAGCGGGGCTAGCACAGATACGCAGTATTTT
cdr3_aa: CASSSGASGASTDTQYF

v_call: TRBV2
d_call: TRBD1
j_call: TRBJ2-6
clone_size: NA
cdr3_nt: TGTGCCAGCAGCGGACAGGGGGTAGGGTCTGGGGCCAACGTCCTGACTTTC
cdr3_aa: CASSGQGVGSGANVLTF

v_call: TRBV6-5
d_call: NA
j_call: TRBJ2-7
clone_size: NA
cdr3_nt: TGTGCCAGCAGTTACTCGAGGCAGGGTAACTACGAGCAGTACTTC
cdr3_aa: CASSYSRQGNYEQYF

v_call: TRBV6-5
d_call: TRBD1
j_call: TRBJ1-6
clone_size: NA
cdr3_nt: TGTGCCAGCAGTTACGCCGGGACAGGGCCTAATTCACCCCTCCACTTT
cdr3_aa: CASSYAGTGPNSPLHF

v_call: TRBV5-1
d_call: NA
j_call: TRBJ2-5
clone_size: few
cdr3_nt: TGCGCCAGCAGCTTGCGTGGAGGGGGCGGAGAGACCCAGTACTTC
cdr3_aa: CASSLRGGGGETQYF

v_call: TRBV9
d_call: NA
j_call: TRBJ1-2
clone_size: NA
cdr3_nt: TGTGCCAGCAGCGTAGATTCAGGGAACTATGGCTACACCTTC
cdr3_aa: CASSVDSGNYGYTF

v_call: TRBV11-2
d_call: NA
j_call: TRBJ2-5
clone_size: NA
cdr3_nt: TGTGCCAGCAGCCCACGTGTCAGGGGAGAGACCCAGTACTTC
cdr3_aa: CASSPRVRGETQYF

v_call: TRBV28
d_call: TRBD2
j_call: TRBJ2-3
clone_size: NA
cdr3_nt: TGTGCCAGCAGTAAACGACTAGCGGGGAACACAGATACGCAGTATTTT
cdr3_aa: CASSKRLAGNTDTQYF

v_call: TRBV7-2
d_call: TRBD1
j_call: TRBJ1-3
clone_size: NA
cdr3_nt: TGTGCCAGCAGCATCGTACAGGGGGCGGCTGGAAACACCATATATTTT
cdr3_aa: CASSIVQGAAGNTIYF

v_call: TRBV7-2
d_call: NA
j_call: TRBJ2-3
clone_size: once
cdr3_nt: TGTGCCAGCAGCTTAGCTCTAGGCCTAAGCACAGATACGCAGTATTTT
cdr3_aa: CASSLALGLSTDTQYF

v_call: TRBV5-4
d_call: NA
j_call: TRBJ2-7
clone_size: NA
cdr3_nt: TGTGCCAGCAGCTCTATCGGCGGGTCCTACGAGCAGTACTTC
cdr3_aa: CASSSIGGSYEQYF

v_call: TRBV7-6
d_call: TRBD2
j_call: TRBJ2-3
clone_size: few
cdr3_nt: TGTGCCAGCAGCTTAGATTCGCGACTAGCGGGGGGGCAAGATACGCAGTATTTT
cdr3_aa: CASSLDSRLAGGQDTQYF

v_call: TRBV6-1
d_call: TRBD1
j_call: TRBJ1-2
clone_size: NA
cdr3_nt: TGTGCCAGCAGTGAAGGGCGACAGGGCTATGGCTACACCTTC
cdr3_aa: CASSEGRQGYGYTF

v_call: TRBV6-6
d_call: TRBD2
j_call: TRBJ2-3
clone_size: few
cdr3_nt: TGTGCCAGCAGCGAACCCACTAGCGGCTTCACAGATACGCAGTATTTT
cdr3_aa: CASSEPTSGFTDTQYF

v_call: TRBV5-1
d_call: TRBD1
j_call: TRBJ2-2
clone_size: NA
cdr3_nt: TGCGCCAGCAGCTTGAACAGGGGGCCCCCCGGGGAGCTGTTTTTT
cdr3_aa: CASSLNRGPPGELFF

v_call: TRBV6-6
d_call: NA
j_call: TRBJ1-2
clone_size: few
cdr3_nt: TGTGCCAGCATCCCTCAGGGGACTAACTATGGCTACACCTTC
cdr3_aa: CASIPQGTNYGYTF

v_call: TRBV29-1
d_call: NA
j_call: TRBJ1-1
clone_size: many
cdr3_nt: TGCAGCGTTGATAAGGCAGGGCTGAACACTGAAGCTTTCTTT
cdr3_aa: CSVDKAGLNTEAFF

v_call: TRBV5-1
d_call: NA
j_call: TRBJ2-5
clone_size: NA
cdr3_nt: TGCGCCAGCAGCGAGTCGGGGTGGGAGACCCAGTACTTC
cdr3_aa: CASSESGWETQYF

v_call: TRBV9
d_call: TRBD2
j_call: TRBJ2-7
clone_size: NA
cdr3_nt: TGTGCCAGCAGCCCCCAGGGGACTAGCAGGTACGAGCAGTACTTC
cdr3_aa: CASSPQGTSRYEQYF

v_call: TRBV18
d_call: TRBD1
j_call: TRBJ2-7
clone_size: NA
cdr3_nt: TGTGCCAGCTCACCACCGGGACAGGGTTTGTACGAGCAGTACTTC
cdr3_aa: CASSPPGQGLYEQYF

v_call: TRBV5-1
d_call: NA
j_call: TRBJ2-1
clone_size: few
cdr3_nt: TGCGCCAGCAGCGGCAGGGTGTATGAGCAGTTCTTC
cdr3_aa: CASSGRVYEQFF

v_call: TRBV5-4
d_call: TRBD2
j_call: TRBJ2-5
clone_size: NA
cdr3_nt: TGTGCCAGCAGCTTAGGACCGGGACTAGCGGGGGGGCTCCCCCAAGAGACCCAGTACTTC
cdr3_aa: CASSLGPGLAGGLPQETQYF

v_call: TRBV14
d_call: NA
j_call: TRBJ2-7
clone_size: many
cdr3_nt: TGTGCCAGCAGCCCTAGCTCCTACGAGCAGTACTTC
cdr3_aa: CASSPSSYEQYF

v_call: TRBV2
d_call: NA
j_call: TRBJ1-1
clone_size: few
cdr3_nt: TGTGCCAGCAAGCGGGGGATAAACACTGAAGCTTTCTTT
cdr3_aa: CASKRGINTEAFF

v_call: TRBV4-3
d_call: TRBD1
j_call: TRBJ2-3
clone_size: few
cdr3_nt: TGCGCCAGCAGCCACGCCGGGACAGGGAGCACAGATACGCAGTATTTT
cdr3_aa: CASSHAGTGSTDTQYF

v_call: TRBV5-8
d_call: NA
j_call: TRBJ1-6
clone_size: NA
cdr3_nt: TGTGCCAGCAGCTTGGGACAGTCATATAATTCACCCCTCCACTTT
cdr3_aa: CASSLGQSYNSPLHF

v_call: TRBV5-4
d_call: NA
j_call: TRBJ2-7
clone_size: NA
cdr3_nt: TGTGCCAGCAGATCCCGGGGAACGTCCTACGAGCAGTACTTC
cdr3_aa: CASRSRGTSYEQYF

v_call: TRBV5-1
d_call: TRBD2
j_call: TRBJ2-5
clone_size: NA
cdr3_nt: TGCGCCAGCAGCTTGGCTGGCGGGGGGTACCAAGAGACCCAGTACTTC
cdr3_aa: CASSLAGGGYQETQYF

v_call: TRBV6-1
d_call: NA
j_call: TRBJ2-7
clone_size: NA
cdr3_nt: TGTGCCAGCAGTGAAAACTCGCAGTACTTC
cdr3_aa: CASSENSQYF

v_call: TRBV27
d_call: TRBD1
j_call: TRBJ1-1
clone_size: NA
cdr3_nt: TGTGCCAGCAGGACCGGGACAGGGGCGACTATGAACACTGAAGCTTTCTTT
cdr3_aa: CASRTGTGATMNTEAFF

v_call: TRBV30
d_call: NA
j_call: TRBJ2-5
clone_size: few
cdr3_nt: TGTGCCTGGGGTTGTACCGGCCAAGAGACCCAGTACTTC
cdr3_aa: CAWGCTGQETQYF

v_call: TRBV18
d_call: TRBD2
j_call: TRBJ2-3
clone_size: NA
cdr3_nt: TGTGCCAGCTCCCCGGGACTAGCGGAGGCAGATACGCAGTATTTT
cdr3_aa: CASSPGLAEADTQYF

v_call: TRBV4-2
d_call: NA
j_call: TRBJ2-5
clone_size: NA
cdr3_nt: TGTGCCAGCAGCCAAGACAATTCCCAAGAGACCCAGTACTTC
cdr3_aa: CASSQDNSQETQYF

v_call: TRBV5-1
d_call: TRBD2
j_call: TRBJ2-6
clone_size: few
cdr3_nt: TGCGCCAGCAGCTTGGGCCTAGCGGGGGGCAGCTCTGGGGCCAACGTCCTGACTTTC
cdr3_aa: CASSLGLAGGSSGANVLTF

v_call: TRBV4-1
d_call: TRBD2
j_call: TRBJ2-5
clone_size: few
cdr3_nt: TGCGCCAGCAGCCAAGTCGCTAGCGGGGGGGCGGAGACCCAGTACTTC
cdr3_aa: CASSQVASGGAETQYF

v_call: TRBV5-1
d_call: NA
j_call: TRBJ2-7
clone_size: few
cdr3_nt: TGCGCCAGCAGCTGGGGGGGCAGGAGTTCCTACGAGCAGTACTTC
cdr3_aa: CASSWGGRSSYEQYF

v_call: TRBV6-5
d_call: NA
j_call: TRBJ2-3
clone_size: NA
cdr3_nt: TGTGCCAGCAGTTCACAGCTCAGCACAGATACGCAGTATTTT
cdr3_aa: CASSSQLSTDTQYF

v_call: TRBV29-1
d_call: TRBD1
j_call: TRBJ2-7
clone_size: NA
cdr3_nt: TGCAGCGTTGAAGGGACAGGGTTGAGCGAGCAGTACTTC
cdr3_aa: CSVEGTGLSEQYF

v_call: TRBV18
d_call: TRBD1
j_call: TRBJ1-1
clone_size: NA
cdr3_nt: TGTGCCAGCTCACCACGAGAAGGCGGGACAGGGGTTTTTCGGAACACTGAAGCTTTCTTT
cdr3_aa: CASSPREGGTGVFRNTEAFF